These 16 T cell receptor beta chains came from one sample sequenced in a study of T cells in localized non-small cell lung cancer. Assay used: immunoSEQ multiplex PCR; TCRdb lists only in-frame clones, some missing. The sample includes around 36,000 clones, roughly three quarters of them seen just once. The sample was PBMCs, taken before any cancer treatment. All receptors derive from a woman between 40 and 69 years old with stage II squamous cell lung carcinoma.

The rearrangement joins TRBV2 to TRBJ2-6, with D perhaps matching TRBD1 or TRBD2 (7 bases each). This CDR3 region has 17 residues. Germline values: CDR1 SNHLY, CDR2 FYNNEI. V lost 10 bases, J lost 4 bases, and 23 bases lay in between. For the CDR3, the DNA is TGTGCCACCTCAGGGGGGGGCGCCTCTCCGGGGGCCAACGTCCTGACTTTC. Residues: CATSGGGASPGANVLTF.

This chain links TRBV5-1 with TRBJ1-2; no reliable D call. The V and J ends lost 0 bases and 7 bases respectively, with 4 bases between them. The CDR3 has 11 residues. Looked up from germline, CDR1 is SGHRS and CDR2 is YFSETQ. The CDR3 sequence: CASSLAGGYTF. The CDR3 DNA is TGCGCCAGCAGCTTGGCAGGTGGCTACACCTTC.

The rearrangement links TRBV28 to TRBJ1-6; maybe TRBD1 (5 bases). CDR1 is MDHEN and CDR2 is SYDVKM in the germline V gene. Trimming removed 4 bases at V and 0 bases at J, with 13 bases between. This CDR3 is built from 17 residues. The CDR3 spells CASSSPREGSYNSPLHF. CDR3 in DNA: TGTGCCAGCAGTTCCCCCAGGGAGGGCTCCTATAATTCACCCCTCCACTTT.

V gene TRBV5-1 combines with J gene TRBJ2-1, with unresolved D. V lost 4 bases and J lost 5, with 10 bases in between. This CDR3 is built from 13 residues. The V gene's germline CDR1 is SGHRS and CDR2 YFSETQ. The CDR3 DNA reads TGCGCCAGCAGCCCCCGGCCTGACAATGAGCAGTTCTTC. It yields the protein CASSPRPDNEQFF.

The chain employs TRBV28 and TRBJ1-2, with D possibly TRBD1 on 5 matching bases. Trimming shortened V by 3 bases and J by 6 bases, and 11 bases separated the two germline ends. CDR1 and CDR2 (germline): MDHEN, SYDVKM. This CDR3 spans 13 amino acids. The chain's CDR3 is CASSFGQGDGYTF. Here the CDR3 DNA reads TGTGCCAGCAGTTTTGGTCAGGGTGATGGCTACACCTTC.

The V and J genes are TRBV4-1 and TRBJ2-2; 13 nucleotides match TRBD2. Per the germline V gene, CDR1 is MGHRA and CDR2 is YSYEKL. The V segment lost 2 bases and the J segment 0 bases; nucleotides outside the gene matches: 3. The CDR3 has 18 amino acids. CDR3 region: CASSQLGLAGSNTGELFF. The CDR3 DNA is TGCGCCAGCAGCCAACTGGGACTAGCGGGATCGAACACCGGGGAGCTGTTTTTT.

DNA for the CDR3: TGTGCCACCAGCAGTAGTTCCTACAATGAGCAGTTCTTC. It encodes CATSSSSYNEQFF. This chain connects TRBV15 to TRBJ2-1; D remains unclear. Germline CDR1 LNHNV, CDR2 YYDKDF (reference sequence). Between the trimmed V and J ends, which lost 3 bases and 1 base, there was a span of 4 bases. The CDR3 has 13 amino acids. The full variable domain, completed using reference TRBV15 and TRBJ2-1, is DAMVIQNPRYQVTQFGKPVTLSCSQTLNHNVMYWYQQKSSQAPKLLFHYYDKDFNNEADTPDNFQSRRPNTSFCFLDIRSPGLGDTAMYLCATSSSSYNEQFFGPGTRLTVL.

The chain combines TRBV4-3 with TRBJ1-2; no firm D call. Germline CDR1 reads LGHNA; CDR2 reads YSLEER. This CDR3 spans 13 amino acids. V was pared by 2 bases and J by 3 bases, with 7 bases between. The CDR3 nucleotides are TGCGCCAGCAGCCAATTCGCGGACTATGGCTACACCTTC. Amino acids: CASSQFADYGYTF.

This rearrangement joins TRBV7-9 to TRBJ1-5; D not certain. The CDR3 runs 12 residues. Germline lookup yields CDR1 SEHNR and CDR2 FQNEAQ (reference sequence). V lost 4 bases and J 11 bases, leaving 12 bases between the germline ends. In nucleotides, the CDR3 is TGTGCCAGCAGCTCCGTATTGGGGTCCCAGCATTTT. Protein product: CASSSVLGSQHF.

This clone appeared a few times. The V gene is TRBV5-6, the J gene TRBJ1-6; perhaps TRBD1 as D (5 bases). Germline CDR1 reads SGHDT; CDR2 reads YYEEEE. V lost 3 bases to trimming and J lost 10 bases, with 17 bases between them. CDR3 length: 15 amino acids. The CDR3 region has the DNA TGTGCCAGCAGCTGGGGAGACCTCCGGGGGTCACCCCTCCACTTT. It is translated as CASSWGDLRGSPLHF.

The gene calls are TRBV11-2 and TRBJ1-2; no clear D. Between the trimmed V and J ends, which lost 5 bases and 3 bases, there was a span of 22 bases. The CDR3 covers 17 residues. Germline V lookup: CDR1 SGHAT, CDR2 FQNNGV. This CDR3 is CASSQALGASDYYGYTF. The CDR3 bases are TGTGCCAGCAGCCAGGCCCTGGGAGCCTCGGACTACTATGGCTACACCTTC.

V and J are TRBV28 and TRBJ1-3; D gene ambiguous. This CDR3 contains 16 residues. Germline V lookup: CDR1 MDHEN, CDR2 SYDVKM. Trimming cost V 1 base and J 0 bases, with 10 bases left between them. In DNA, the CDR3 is TGTGCCAGCAGTTTATCGTACGGAGGCTCTGGAAACACCATATATTTT. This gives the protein CASSLSYGGSGNTIYF.

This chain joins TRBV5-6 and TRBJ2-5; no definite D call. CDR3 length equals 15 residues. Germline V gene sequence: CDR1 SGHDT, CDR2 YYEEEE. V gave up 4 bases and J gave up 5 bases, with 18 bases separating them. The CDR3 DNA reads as TGTGCCAGCAGCCACAGAGACACCCGGCGGGAGACCCAGTACTTC. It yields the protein CASSHRDTRRETQYF.

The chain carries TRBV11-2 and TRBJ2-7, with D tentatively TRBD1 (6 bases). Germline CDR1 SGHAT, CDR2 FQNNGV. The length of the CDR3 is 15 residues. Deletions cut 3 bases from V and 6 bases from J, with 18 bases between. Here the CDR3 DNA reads TGTGCCAGCAGCTTTGCAGGGGCCCACCGGGGCGAGCAGTACGTC. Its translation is CASSFAGAHRGEQYV.

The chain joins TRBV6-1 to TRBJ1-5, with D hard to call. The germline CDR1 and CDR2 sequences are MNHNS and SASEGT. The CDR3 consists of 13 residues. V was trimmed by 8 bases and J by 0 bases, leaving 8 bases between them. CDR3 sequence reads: CASAANSNQPQHF. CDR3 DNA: TGTGCCAGCGCGGCTAATAGCAATCAGCCCCAGCATTTT.

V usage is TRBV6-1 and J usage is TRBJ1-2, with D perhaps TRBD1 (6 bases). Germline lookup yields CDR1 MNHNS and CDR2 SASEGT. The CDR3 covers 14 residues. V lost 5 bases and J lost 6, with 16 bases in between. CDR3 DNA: TGTGCCAGCAGTCACATAGCCGGGGGCCATGGCTACACCTTC. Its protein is CASSHIAGGHGYTF.